The next 21 T cell receptor beta chains were all read from a single sample in a study of blood T cell repertoires in COVID-19. Here immunoSEQ multiplex PCR was the method, and the copy in TCRdb shows in-frame clones only, minus some. The data contain around 290,000 clones, roughly 89% of them seen just once; the ten biggest clones take up about 4.6%. Sequenced input: peripheral blood. These receptors were obtained from a man aged 40-49 years with acute or convalescent COVID-19.

The chain employs TRBV6-5 and TRBJ1-2; D possibly corresponds to TRBD1 (5 bases). V dropped 4 bases and J dropped 5 bases, with 14 bases sitting between them. The CDR3 sequence is 14 residues long. Germline values: CDR1 MNHEY, CDR2 SVGAGI. CDR3 sequence reads: CASSLDKSGYGYTF. The CDR3 region has the DNA TGTGCCAGCAGTTTGGACAAGTCGGGTTATGGCTACACCTTC.

The chain carries TRBV3-1 (or the pseudogene TRBV3-2) and TRBJ1-6, with D possibly being TRBD1 (5 bases). This CDR3 contains 15 residues. Germline-derived CDR1 and CDR2 are LGHDT and YNNKEL (reference sequence). V was shortened by 0 bases and J by 6 bases, with 9 bases between the two germline ends. Written as DNA, the CDR3 is TGTGCCAGCAGCCAAGATAGCAGGGTTAATTCACCCCTCCACTTT. Protein: CASSQDSRVNSPLHF.

The chain couples TRBV9 to TRBJ2-1, with 8 positions matching TRBD1. Looked up from germline, CDR1 is SGDLS and CDR2 is YYNGEE. J lost 7 bases, V lost 4 bases, and 7 bases had no gene match. The CDR3 has 14 amino acids. The CDR3: CASSPRTGWNEQFF. The CDR3 coding sequence is TGTGCCAGCAGCCCGCGGACAGGGTGGAATGAGCAGTTCTTC.

The gene calls are TRBV3-1 (or the pseudogene TRBV3-2) and TRBJ1-6, with D unclear. V shed 7 bases and J shed 9 bases, with 19 bases lying between them. From germline, CDR1 is LGHDT and CDR2 YNNKEL (reference sequence). This CDR3 region has 15 residues. CDR3 sequence: CASTTSGVTSSPLHF. The CDR3 DNA is TGTGCCAGCACCACCTCAGGCGTCACGAGTTCACCCCTCCACTTT.

The CDR3 sequence is CASSLRGGSGGADEQFF. Written as DNA, the CDR3 is TGCGCCAGCAGCTTGAGGGGAGGTAGCGGGGGGGCCGATGAGCAGTTCTTC. This chain uses TRBV5-1 with TRBJ2-1, with TRBD2 matching 11 bases. Trimming cost V 1 base and J 8 bases; bases outside gene matches: 11. CDR1 and CDR2 (germline): SGHRS, YFSETQ. The CDR3 contains 17 residues.

The chain links TRBV7-2 to TRBJ1-4; TRBD1 agrees at 7 bases. V gave up 5 bases and J gave up 4 bases; unmatched junction bases: 7. Germline values: CDR1 SGHTA, CDR2 FQGNSA. The CDR3 has 15 residues. Here the CDR3 reads CASSLTGVLNEKLFF. The CDR3 nucleotides are TGTGCCAGCAGCCTTACAGGGGTTCTTAATGAAAAACTGTTTTTT.

The chain couples TRBV11-2 to TRBJ1-4, with D unresolved. Deletions cut 4 bases from V and 2 bases from J, with 8 bases between. Germline assignment: CDR1 SGHAT and CDR2 FQNNGV. This CDR3 is built from 14 residues. DNA of the CDR3: TGTGCCAGCAGCTCCGTCAGGACTAATGAAAAACTGTTTTTT. Its protein is CASSSVRTNEKLFF.

This clone has a handful of counts. The chain links TRBV29-1 to TRBJ2-7, with 7 nucleotides matching TRBD1. The V gene end was trimmed by 5 bases and the J gene end by 2 bases; junction bases not matched to a gene: 6. There are 13 residues in the CDR3. CDR1 and CDR2 (germline): SQVTM, ANQGSEA. The CDR3 region has the DNA TGCAGCGTTTTAAACAGGGGAACCTACGAGCAGTACTTC. It encodes CSVLNRGTYEQYF.

The V gene is TRBV10-3, the J gene TRBJ1-5; perhaps TRBD1 as D (5 bases). CDR3 length: 16 amino acids. Germline CDR1 reads ENHRY; CDR2 reads SYGVKD. The V end lost 0 bases, the J end lost 3 bases, and 12 bases lay between the germline ends. The CDR3 bases are TGTGCCATCAGTGAGTCGTTAGGGGCATCCAATCAGCCCCAGCATTTT. This codes for CAISESLGASNQPQHF.

CDR3 amino acids: CASRVDSYGYTF. In DNA, the CDR3 is TGTGCCAGCAGGGTCGACAGTTATGGCTACACCTTC. J is TRBJ1-2 and V is TRBV2; perhaps TRBD1 as D (5 bases). CDR3 length: 12 amino acids. Deletions cut 6 bases from V and 5 bases from J, with 10 bases between. From germline, CDR1 is SNHLY and CDR2 FYNNEI.

The sample holds a few counts of this clone. The chain has TRBV27 and TRBJ2-7; 7 nucleotides match TRBD2. The germline CDR1 and CDR2 sequences are MNHEY and SMNVEV (reference sequence). V shed 5 bases and J 6 bases; nucleotides not matched to a gene: 4. The CDR3 sequence is 12 residues long. The CDR3 protein is CASSQRGGEQYF. The CDR3 DNA is TGTGCCAGCAGTCAGCGGGGCGGCGAGCAGTACTTC.

The J gene is TRBJ1-2, the V gene TRBV27; 9 nucleotides align to TRBD1. With V trimmed by 8 bases and J by 10 bases, 11 bases remained unmatched. Germline V gives CDR1 MNHEY, CDR2 SMNVEV (reference sequence). The CDR3 has 13 residues. In DNA form, the CDR3 reads TGTGCCAGCCGAATCACGGGACAGGGAGCCTACACCTTC. Amino acid sequence: CASRITGQGAYTF.

V and J are TRBV4-1 and TRBJ1-4; D perhaps matches TRBD1 (5 bases). The CDR3 has 14 amino acids. Trimming shortened V by 4 bases and J by 12 bases, and 18 bases separated the two germline ends. Germline CDR1 MGHRA, CDR2 YSYEKL. The CDR3 region is CASSPDGGRGELFF. As DNA, the CDR3 is TGCGCCAGCAGCCCCGACGGAGGGCGAGGGGAACTGTTTTTT.

A single count supports this clone. The chain has TRBV10-3 and TRBJ1-1; D ambiguous. The V and J ends lost 10 bases and 7 bases respectively, with 19 bases between them. The germline gives CDR1 ENHRY, CDR2 SYGVKD. The CDR3 has 13 residues. The CDR3 spells CATVGREVSEAFF. The CDR3 nucleotides read TGTGCCACCGTCGGGAGAGAAGTGAGTGAAGCTTTCTTT.

A single count supports this clone. V and J are TRBV27 and TRBJ2-3; no clear D gene. The V gene lost 9 bases and the J gene lost 3 bases, with 13 bases spanning the gap. Looked up from germline, CDR1 is MNHEY and CDR2 is SMNVEV (reference sequence). This CDR3 has 13 amino acids. CDR3 in DNA: TGTGCCAGTTCCCCCCGCCGGACAGATACGCAGTATTTT. Its translation is CASSPRRTDTQYF.

This rearrangement joins TRBV7-8 to TRBJ2-1; 10 positions match TRBD1. Trimming took 7 bases from V and 3 from J; bases not matched to a gene: 9. Germline V gives CDR1 SGHVS, CDR2 FQNEAQ. The CDR3 contains 16 residues. CDR3 DNA sequence: TGTGCCAGCATGCGGACAGGGGGTAATATCTACAATGAGCAGTTCTTC. This translates into CASMRTGGNIYNEQFF.

The chain links TRBV7-8 to TRBJ1-2; D is uncertain. The CDR3 contains 16 residues. The V end lost 1 base, the J end lost 5 bases, and 17 bases lay between the germline ends. The germline CDR1 and CDR2 sequences are SGHVS and FQNEAQ. Written as DNA, the CDR3 is TGTGCCAGCAGCTTAGGTGACAAACTCTCACCGTATGGCTACACCTTC. Protein product: CASSLGDKLSPYGYTF.

The sample holds one count of this clone. This chain links TRBV6-5 with TRBJ1-1; the D is unclear. The V gene lost 5 bases and the J gene lost 2 bases, with 9 bases spanning the gap. Germline V gives CDR1 MNHEY, CDR2 SVGAGI. The length of the CDR3 is 13 residues. CDR3 region: CASSMMANTEAFF. The CDR3 region has the DNA TGTGCCAGCAGTATGATGGCCAACACTGAAGCTTTCTTT.

The rearrangement links TRBV6-5 to TRBJ2-2; 9 bases match TRBD2. The CDR3 runs 15 residues. Unmatched junction bases numbered 9, after V lost 8 bases and J lost 5 bases. Per germline, CDR1 MNHEY and CDR2 SVGAGI. The CDR3 bases are TGTGCCAGCGGCGGCGGGAGCGGGGGGACCGGGGAGCTGTTTTTT. Translating it yields CASGGGSGGTGELFF.

The CDR3 bases are TGCGCCAGCAGCTTGGGGCAATGGCGGGGTGAAAAACTGTTTTTT. Amino acid sequence: CASSLGQWRGEKLFF. The rearrangement links TRBV5-1 to TRBJ1-4; D gene uncertain. There are 15 residues in the CDR3. Germline-derived CDR1 and CDR2 are SGHRS and YFSETQ. V lost 0 bases to trimming and J lost 7 bases, with 13 bases between them.

The V and J genes are TRBV5-4 and TRBJ1-1; D not resolved. CDR1 is SGHNT and CDR2 is YYREEE in the germline V gene (reference sequence). Trimming took off 0 bases at V and 6 bases at J, with 18 bases between the two ends. The CDR3 loop spans 16 amino acids. The CDR3 DNA follows: TGTGCCAGCAGCTTGGCCTTTTCAGTCGTGGGCGCTGAAGCTTTCTTT. Translating it yields CASSLAFSVVGAEAFF.